This TCR beta chain was obtained from a study of OX40 agonist ivuxolimab in advanced cancers. On the study more broadly: Anti-PD-1, anti-PD-L1 or anti-CTLA-4 therapy given earlier was allowed, and about 38% had some.

Only in-frame clones appear in the TCRdb table, and some are missing; sequencing was by immunoSEQ multiplex PCR. The repertoire holds fewer than 85,000 clones, with around 86% as singletons. V shed 1 base and J shed 0 bases, with 13 bases lying between them. The CDR3 is made up of 17 amino acids. The V gene's germline CDR1 is SGHTA and CDR2 FQGTGA. The specimen was CD4+ or CD8+ T cells sorted from blood, collected in a trial of the OX40 agonist ivuxolimab. V and J are TRBV7-3 and TRBJ2-1, with no clear D. The receptor comes from an adult with an advanced solid tumor such as melanoma, head and neck, liver or kidney cancer. The CDR3 region has the DNA TGTGCCAGCAGCTTAAGGGCCCCGACTCGCTCCTACAATGAGCAGTTCTTC. Translation: CASSLRAPTRSYNEQFF.